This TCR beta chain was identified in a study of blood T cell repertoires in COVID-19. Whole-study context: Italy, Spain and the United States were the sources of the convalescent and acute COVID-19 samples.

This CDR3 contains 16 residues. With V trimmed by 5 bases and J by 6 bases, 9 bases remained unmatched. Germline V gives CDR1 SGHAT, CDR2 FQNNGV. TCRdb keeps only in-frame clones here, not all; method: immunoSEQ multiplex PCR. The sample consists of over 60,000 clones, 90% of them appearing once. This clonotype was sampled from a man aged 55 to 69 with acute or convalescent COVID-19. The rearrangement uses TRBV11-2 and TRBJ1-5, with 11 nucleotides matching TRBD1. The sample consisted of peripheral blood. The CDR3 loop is CASSRYGQGAFQPQHF. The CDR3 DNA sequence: TGTGCCAGCAGCCGTTATGGACAGGGGGCATTTCAGCCCCAGCATTTT.